Described below is a single T cell receptor (beta chain) sequence and its context. No antigen is known for it. cDNA libraries for TCR beta contained unique molecular identifiers. One entry per CDR3 protein results from TCRdb running MiXCR on the PCR reads. The sample contains 380,000 or so distinct CDR3 sequences, 30% to 45% of which appear only once. CDR1 is SGHTA, CDR2 FQGNSA, per germline. V was pared by 5 bases and J by 9 bases, with 12 bases between. CDR3 length equals 12 residues. The data belong to a study of post-analysis software for immune sequencing data. Regarding the study as a whole: Five TRBV segments, TRBV5-6, TRBV5-1 and TRBV20-1 among them, were found more frequent in patients than controls.

The genes are TRBV7-2 and TRBJ2-3, with D tentatively TRBD2 (5 bases). This clonotype was sampled from a girl aged 10-17 years with multiple sclerosis. Sequenced: blood. The CDR3 bases are TGTGCCAGCAGCCCTAGCTATGGAACGCAGTATTTT. Amino acids: CASSPSYGTQYF. The whole variable domain, remainder taken from reference TRBV7-2 and TRBJ2-3, is GAGVSQSPSNKVTEKGKDVELRCDPISGHTALYWYRQSLGQGLEFLIYFQGNSAPDKSGLPSDRFSAERTGGSVSTLTIQRTQQEDSAVYLCASSPSYGTQYFGPGTRLTVL.